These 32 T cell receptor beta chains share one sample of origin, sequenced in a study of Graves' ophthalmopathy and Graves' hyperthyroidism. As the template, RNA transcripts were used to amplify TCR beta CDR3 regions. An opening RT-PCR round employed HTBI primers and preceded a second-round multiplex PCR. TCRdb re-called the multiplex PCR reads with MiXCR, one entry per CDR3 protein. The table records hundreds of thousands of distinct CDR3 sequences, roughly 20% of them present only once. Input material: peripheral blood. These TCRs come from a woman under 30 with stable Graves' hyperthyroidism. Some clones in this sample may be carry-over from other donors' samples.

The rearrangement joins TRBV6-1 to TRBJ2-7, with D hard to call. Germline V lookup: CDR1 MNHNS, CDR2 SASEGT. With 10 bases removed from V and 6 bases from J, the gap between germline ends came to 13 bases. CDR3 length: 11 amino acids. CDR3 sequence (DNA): TGTGCCACCACGGCCCTCGGCGAGCAGTACTTC. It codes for CATTALGEQYF.

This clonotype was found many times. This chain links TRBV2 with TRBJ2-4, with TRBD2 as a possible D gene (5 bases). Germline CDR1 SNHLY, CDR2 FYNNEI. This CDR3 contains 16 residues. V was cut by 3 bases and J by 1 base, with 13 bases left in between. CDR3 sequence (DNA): TGTGCCAGCAGTGACGGACTGTCCGGGGCCAAAAACATTCAGTACTTC. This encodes CASSDGLSGAKNIQYF.

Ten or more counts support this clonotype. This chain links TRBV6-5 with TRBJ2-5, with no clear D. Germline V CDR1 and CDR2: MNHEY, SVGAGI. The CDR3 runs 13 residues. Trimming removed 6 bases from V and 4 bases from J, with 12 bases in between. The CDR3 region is CASRTISPETQYF. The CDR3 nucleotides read TGTGCCAGCAGGACAATTTCCCCAGAGACCCAGTACTTC.

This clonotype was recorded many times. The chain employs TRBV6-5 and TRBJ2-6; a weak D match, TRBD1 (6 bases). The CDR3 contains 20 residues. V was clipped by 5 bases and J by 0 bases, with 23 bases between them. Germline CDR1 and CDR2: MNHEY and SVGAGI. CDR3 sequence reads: CASSTTIWGLGVSGANVLTF. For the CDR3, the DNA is TGTGCCAGCAGTACCACTATATGGGGGCTAGGAGTCTCTGGGGCCAACGTCCTGACTTTC.

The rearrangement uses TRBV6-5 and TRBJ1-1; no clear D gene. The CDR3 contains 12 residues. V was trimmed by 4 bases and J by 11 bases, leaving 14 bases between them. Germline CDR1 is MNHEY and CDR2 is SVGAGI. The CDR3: CASSSFRRVAFF. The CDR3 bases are TGTGCCAGCAGTTCCTTTCGCCGGGTCGCTTTCTTT.

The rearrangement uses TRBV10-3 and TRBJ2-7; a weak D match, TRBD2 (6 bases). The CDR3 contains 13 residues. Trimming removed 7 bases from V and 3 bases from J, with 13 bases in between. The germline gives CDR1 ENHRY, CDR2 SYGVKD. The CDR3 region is CAITGDPGYEQYF. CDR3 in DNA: TGTGCCATCACGGGAGACCCGGGCTACGAGCAGTACTTC.

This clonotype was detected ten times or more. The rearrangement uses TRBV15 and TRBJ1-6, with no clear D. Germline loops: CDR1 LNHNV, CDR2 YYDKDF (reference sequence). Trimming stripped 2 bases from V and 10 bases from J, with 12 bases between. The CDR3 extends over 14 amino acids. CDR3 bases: TGTGCCACCAGCAGACAGGAGAGGGAATCACCCCTCCACTTT. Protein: CATSRQERESPLHF.

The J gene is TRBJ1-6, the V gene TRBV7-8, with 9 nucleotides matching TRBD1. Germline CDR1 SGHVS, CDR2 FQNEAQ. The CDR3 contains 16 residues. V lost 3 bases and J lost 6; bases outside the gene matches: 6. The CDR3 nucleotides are TGTGCCAGCAGCTTCCGGACAGGGGCTACTAATTCACCCCTCCACTTT. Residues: CASSFRTGATNSPLHF. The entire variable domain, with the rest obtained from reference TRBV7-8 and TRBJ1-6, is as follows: GAGVSQSPRYKVAKRGQDVALRCDPISGHVSLFWYQQALGQGPEFLTYFQNEAQLDKSGLPSDRFFAERPEGSVSTLKIQRTQQEDSAVYLCASSFRTGATNSPLHFGNGTRLTVT.

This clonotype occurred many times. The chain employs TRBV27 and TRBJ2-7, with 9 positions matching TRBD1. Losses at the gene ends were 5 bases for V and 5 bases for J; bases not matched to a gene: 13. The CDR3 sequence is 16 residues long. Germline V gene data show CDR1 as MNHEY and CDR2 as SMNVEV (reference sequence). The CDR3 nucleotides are TGTGCCAGCAGTAAACCCCCGGGACAGGGTCGGGACGAGCAGTACTTC. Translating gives CASSKPPGQGRDEQYF.

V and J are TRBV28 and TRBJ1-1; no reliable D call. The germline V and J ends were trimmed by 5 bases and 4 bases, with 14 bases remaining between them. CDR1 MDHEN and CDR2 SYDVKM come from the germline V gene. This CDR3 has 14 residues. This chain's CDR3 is CASSDPNTGTEAFF. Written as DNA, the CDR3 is TGTGCCAGCAGTGACCCAAACACCGGCACTGAAGCTTTCTTT.

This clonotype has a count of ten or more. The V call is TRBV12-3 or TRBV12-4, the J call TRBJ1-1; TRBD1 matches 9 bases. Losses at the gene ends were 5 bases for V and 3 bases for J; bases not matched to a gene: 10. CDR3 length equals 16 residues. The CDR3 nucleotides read TGTGCCAGCAGTATCTGGACAGGGGATAGGGACACTGAAGCTTTCTTT. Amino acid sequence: CASSIWTGDRDTEAFF.

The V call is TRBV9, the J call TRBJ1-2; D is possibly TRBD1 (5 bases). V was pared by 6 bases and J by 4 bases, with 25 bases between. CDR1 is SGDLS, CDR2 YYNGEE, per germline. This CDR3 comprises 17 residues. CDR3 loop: CASTLGAGNSYLYGYTF. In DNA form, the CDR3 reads TGTGCCAGCACCCTAGGGGCGGGAAACTCCTACCTCTATGGCTACACCTTC.

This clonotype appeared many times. The CDR3, as DNA: TGTGCCAGCACCAAGCCGGGACAGGGGGGAACACAGCCCCAGCATTTT. Translating it yields CASTKPGQGGTQPQHF. This sequence joins TRBV12-3 or TRBV12-4 and TRBJ1-5, with 11 bases lining up with TRBD1. Trimming cost V 7 bases and J 7 bases; bases outside gene matches: 12. The CDR3 has 16 amino acids.

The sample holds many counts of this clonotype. DNA for the CDR3: TGCAGCGTTTTAGGCGGGGGCGCATCAGGCTACACCTTC. Encoded protein: CSVLGGGASGYTF. The chain uses TRBV29-1 and TRBJ1-2; perhaps TRBD1 as D (6 bases). CDR3 length: 13 residues. V was clipped by 5 bases and J by 8 bases, with 18 bases between them. CDR1 and CDR2 (germline): SQVTM, ANQGSEA.

The CDR3 DNA is TGTGCCAGCAGAGCGCCCGGGACAGCCGCTAACTATGGCTACACCTTC. Protein product: CASRAPGTAANYGYTF. This chain joins TRBV28 and TRBJ1-2; 7 bases fit TRBD1. V gave up 6 bases and J gave up 0 bases; unmatched junction bases: 10. This CDR3 region has 16 residues. Germline CDR1 reads MDHEN; CDR2 reads SYDVKM.

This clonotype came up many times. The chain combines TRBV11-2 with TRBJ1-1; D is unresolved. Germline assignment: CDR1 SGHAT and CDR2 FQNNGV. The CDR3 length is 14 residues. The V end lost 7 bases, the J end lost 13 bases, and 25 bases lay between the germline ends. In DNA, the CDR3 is TGTGCCAGCACCCACTCTAAGACAAGGTTGGAGGTTTTCTTT. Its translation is CASTHSKTRLEVFF.

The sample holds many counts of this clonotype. The CDR3 loop is CAAVTWDQAYEQYF. The CDR3 bases are TGTGCAGCAGTTACTTGGGACCAAGCCTACGAGCAGTACTTC. V gene TRBV6-8 combines with J gene TRBJ2-7; D could derive from TRBD1 or TRBD2 (5 bases each). CDR1 MNHGY and CDR2 SAAAGT come from the germline V gene. The CDR3 totals 14 residues.

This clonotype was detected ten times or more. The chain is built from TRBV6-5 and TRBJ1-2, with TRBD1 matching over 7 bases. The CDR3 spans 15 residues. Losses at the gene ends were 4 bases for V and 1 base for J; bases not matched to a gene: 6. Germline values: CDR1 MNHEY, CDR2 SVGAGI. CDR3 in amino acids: CASSSDRAHNYGYTF. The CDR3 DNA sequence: TGTGCCAGCAGTTCTGACAGGGCTCATAACTATGGCTACACCTTC.

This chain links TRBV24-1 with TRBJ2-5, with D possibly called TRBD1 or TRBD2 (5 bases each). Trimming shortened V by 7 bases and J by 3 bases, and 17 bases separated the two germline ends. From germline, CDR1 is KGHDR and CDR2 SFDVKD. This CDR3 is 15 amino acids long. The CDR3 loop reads CATSSRVWGEETQYF. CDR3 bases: TGTGCCACCAGCTCCAGGGTTTGGGGAGAAGAGACCCAGTACTTC.

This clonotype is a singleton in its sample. The CDR3 coding sequence is TGTGCCATCAGGGGTGACAGATTTGAAGCTTTCTTT. Translated: CAIRGDRFEAFF. The chain carries TRBV10-3 and TRBJ1-1; maybe TRBD1 (5 bases). This CDR3 is 12 amino acids long. V was shortened by 6 bases and J by 7 bases, with 12 bases between the two germline ends. The germline gives CDR1 ENHRY, CDR2 SYGVKD.

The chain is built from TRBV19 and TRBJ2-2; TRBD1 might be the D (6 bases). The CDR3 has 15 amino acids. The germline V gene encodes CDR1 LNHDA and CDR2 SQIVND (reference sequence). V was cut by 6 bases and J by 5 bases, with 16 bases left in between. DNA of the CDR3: TGTGCCAGTAGCCTACAGGGATACGGGACCGGGGAGCTGTTTTTT. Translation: CASSLQGYGTGELFF.

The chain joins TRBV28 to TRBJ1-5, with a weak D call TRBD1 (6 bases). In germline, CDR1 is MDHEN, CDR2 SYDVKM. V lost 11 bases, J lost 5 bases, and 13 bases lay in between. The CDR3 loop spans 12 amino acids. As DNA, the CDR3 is TGTGCCTTTGGGGGGGCGGATCAGCCCCAGCATTTT. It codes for CAFGGADQPQHF.

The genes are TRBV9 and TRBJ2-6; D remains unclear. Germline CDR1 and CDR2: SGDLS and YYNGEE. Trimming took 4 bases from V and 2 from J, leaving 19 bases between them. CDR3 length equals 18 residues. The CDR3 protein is CASSTPRERPPGANVLTF. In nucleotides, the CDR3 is TGTGCCAGCAGCACCCCCCGAGAGAGGCCACCTGGGGCCAACGTCCTGACTTTC.

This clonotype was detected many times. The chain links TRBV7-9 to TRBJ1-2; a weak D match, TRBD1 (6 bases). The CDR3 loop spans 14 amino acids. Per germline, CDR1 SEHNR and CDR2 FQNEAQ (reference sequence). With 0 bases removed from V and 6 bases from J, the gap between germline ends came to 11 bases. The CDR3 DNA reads TGTGCCAGCAGCTTAGCGAGGGGGGACAATGGCTACACCTTC. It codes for CASSLARGDNGYTF.

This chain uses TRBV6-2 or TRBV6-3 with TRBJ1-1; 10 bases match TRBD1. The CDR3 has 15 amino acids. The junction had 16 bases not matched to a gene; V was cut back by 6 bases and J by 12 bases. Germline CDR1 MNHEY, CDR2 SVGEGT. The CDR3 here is CASSQGDRGPPETFF. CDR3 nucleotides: TGTGCCAGCAGCCAAGGGGACAGGGGCCCACCCGAAACTTTCTTT.

The DNA for the CDR3 is TGCAGTGCTGAGGACAGGGGGGGGAGTGGCTACACCTTC. It is translated as CSAEDRGGSGYTF. The chain employs TRBV20-1 and TRBJ1-2, with 10 bases matching TRBD1. Trimming took 5 bases from V and 7 from J; bases not matched to a gene: 7. There are 13 residues in the CDR3. Germline CDR1 and CDR2: DFQATT and SNEGSKA (reference sequence).

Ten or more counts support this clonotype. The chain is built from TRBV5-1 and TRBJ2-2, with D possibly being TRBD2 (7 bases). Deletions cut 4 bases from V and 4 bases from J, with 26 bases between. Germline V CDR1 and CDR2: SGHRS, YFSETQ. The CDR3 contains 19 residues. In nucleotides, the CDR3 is TGCGCCAGCAGCCTGCCGGACAGAGGGGGGGATCCTATCACCGGGGAGCTGTTTTTT. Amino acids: CASSLPDRGGDPITGELFF.

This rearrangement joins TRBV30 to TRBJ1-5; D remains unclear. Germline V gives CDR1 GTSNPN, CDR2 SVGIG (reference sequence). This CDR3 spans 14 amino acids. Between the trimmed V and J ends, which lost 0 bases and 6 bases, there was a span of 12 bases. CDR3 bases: TGTGCCTGGAGTGTACTAAGTTCCAGTCAGCCCCAGCATTTT. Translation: CAWSVLSSSQPQHF. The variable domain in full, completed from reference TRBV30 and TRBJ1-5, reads SQTIHQWPATLVQPVGSPLSLECTVEGTSNPNLYWYRQAAGRGLQLLFYSVGIGQISSEVPQNLSASRPQDRQFILSSKKLLLSDSGFYLCAWSVLSSSQPQHFGDGTRLSIL.

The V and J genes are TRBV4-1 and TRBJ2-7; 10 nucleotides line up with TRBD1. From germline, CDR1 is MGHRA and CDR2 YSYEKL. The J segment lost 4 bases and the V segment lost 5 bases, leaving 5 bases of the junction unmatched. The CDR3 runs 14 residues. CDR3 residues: CASSNPGQGYEQYF. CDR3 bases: TGCGCCAGCAGCAACCCGGGACAGGGGTACGAGCAGTACTTC.

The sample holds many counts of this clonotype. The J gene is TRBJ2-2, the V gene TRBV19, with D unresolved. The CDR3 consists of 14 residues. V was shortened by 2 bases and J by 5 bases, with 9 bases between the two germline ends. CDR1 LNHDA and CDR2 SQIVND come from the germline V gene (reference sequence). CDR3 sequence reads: CASSIPWSTGELFF. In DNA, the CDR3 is TGTGCCAGTAGTATACCCTGGTCAACCGGGGAGCTGTTTTTT.

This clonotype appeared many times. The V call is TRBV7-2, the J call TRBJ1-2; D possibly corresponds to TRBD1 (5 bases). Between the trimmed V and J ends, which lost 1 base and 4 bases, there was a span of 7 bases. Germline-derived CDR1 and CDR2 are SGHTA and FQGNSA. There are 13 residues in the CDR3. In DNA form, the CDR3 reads TGTGCCAGCAGCTTAGTGGGGGGCTATGGCTACACCTTC. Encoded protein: CASSLVGGYGYTF.

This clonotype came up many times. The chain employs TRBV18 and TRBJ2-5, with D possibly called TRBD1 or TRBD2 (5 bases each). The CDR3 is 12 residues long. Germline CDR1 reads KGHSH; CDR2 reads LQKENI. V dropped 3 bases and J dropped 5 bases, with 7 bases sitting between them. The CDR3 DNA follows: TGTGCCAGCTCACCGAGGGACGAGACCCAGTACTTC. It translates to CASSPRDETQYF.